This T cell receptor (beta chain) was found in a study of spatial heterogeneity in lung cancer. Study-wide background: Samples came from about 72 TRACERx patients with untreated early-stage lung cancer. The follow-up PBMC samples were sequenced whenever they were available. The median time to follow-up was about two years after resection.

This sample's time point: blood at routine non-recurrence follow-up after resection. Whole RNA, which was extracted from tumor, nontumor lung tissue or frozen PBMC, was sequenced without any cell sorting. Every TCR cDNA molecule carried a tag that served as a unique molecular identifier. TCRdb reanalysed the 5' RACE reads using MiXCR and keeps one entry per CDR3 protein. The table shows some 120,000 distinct CDR3 sequences, with 12% occurring only once. Trimming left V 4 bases short and J 0 bases short, with 10 bases between. Germline loops: CDR1 SGHTA, CDR2 FQGNSA. This CDR3 has 14 residues. The specimen was PBMCs, collected at follow-up. The chain joins TRBV7-2 to TRBJ2-7; D gene ambiguous. This sequence originates from a male donor with early-stage non-small cell lung cancer. CDR3 bases: TGTGCCAGCAGCTCACGACATAGCTCCTACGAGCAGTACTTC. It codes for CASSSRHSSYEQYF.